This T cell receptor (beta chain) was identified in a study of blood T cell repertoires in COVID-19. Profiling relied on immunoSEQ multiplex PCR, and the TCRdb table lists in-frame clones only, not all of them. The sample lists about 200,000 clones, under 90% seen once, with roughly 7.8% in the top ten. The CDR3 has 13 residues. CDR1 SGHTA and CDR2 FQGTGA come from the germline V gene. Trimming pared 2 bases from V and 5 bases from J, leaving 8 bases between. Seattle patient enrollment occurred during active infection, with longitudinal follow-up thereafter. This sequence joins TRBV7-3 and TRBJ2-3, with D possibly matching TRBD2 (6 bases). Sequencing was done on a sample of peripheral blood. The sequence was collected from a woman older than 75 with COVID-19, enrolled during active disease. CDR3 amino acids: CASSLRREDTQYF. CDR3 DNA: TGTGCCAGCAGCTTACGGCGGGAAGATACGCAGTATTTT. Based on the CDR3 plus reference TRBV7-3 and TRBJ2-3, the full variable domain is GAGVSQTPSNKVTEKGKYVELRCDPISGHTALYWYRQSLGQGPEFLIYFQGTGAADDSGLPNDRFFAVRPEGSVSTLKIQRTERGDSAVYLCASSLRREDTQYFGPGTRLTVL.